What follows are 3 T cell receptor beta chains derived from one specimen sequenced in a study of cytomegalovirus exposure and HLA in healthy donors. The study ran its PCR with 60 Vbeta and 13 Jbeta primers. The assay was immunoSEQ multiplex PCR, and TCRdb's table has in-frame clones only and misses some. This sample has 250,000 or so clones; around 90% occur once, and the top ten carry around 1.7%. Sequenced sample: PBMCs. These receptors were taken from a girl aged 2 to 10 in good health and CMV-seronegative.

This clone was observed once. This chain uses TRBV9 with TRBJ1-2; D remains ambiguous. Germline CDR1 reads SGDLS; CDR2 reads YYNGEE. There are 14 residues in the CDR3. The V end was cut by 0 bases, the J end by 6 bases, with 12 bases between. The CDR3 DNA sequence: TGTGCCAGCAGCGTAGTTGAGGGTATGGATGGCTACACCTTC. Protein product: CASSVVEGMDGYTF. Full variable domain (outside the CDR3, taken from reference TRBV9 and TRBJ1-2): DSGVTQTPKHLITATGQRVTLRCSPRSGDLSVYWYQQSLDQGLQFLIQYYNGEERAKGNILERFSAQQFPDLHSELNLSSLELGDSALYFCASSVVEGMDGYTFGSGTRLTVV.

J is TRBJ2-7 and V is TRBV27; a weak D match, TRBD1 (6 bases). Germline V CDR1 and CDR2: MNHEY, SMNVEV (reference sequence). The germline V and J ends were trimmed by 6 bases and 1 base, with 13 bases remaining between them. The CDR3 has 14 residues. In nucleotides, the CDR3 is TGTGCCAGCAGAGGGACACGAAATTCCTACGAGCAGTACTTC. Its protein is CASRGTRNSYEQYF.

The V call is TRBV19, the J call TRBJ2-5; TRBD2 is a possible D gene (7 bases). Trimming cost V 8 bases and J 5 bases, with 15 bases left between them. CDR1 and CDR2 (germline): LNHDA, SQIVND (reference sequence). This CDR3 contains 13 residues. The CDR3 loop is CASEGGVEETQYF. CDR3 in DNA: TGTGCCAGTGAGGGGGGGGTGGAGGAGACCCAGTACTTC.